The rows below give T cell receptor beta chains drawn from one sample of a study of T cells in Graves' hyperthyroidism and ophthalmopathy. TCRdb called the multiplex PCR reads again in MiXCR, with one record for every CDR3 protein. The sample shows a few hundred thousand distinct CDR3 sequences, 15% of them seen only once. The sequencing sample was made of blood. The receptors stem from a woman aged 25-40 years with Graves' hyperthyroidism. The CDR3 runs from the conserved cysteine through the conserved F or W. The D gene is left open where the match is weak. Expanded clones get a size class; other rows say once, few or many, or leave the size out.

>NA|TRBV7-8|TRBJ1-6|TRBD1
TGTGCCAGCAGCCCTACAGGGGATAATTCACCCCTCCACTTT
CASSPTGDNSPLHF
>few|TRBV3-1|TRBJ2-7|NA
TGTGCCAGCAGCGATCTGAGCTCCTACGAGCAGTACTTC
CASSDLSSYEQYF
>many|TRBV12-3/TRBV12-4|TRBJ2-3|TRBD1
TGTGCCAGCAACCCGGACAGGGGCGGCACAGATACGCAGTATTTT
CASNPDRGGTDTQYF
>NA|TRBV24-1|TRBJ2-1|NA
TGTGCCACCAGGAACAGCGGGCCGTCCTACAATGAGCAGTTCTTC
CATRNSGPSYNEQFF
>NA|TRBV19|TRBJ2-3|TRBD2
TGTGCCAGTAGTCCCAGTACTAGCGGGATTAGCACAGATACGCAGTATTTT
CASSPSTSGISTDTQYF
>many|TRBV2|TRBJ2-1|TRBD2
TGTGCCAGCCTAGCGGGGGGCGCTTACAATGAGCAGTTCTTC
CASLAGGAYNEQFF
>NA|TRBV19|TRBJ1-3|NA
TGCGCCAGTATTGTAAGCTCTGGAAACACCATATATTTT
CASIVSSGNTIYF
>many|TRBV11-2|TRBJ2-7|NA
TGTGCCAGCACCCTCTTAGGGGGGAGTCGAGAGCAGTACTTC
CASTLLGGSREQYF
>many|TRBV12-3/TRBV12-4|TRBJ2-1|TRBD2
TGTGCCAGCAGTTCTAGCGGGAGATCCTACAATGAGCAGTTCTTC
CASSSSGRSYNEQFF
>few|TRBV7-2|TRBJ2-2|NA
TGTGCCAGCAGCTTAATGGTTGTGGCGGCCTCGAACACCGGGGAGCTGTTTTTT
CASSLMVVAASNTGELFF
>NA|TRBV6-5|TRBJ2-1|NA
TGTGCCAGCAGTTACTCGGGATCTGGGGGAAAGAGCTCCTACAATGAGCAGTTCTTC
CASSYSGSGGKSSYNEQFF
>few|TRBV18|TRBJ2-7|TRBD1
TGTGCCAGCTCAGAGAACCCCGGGACAGGGCTTCACGAGCAGTACTTC
CASSENPGTGLHEQYF
>many|TRBV6-1|TRBJ2-6|TRBD2
TGTGCCAGCAGTCTCGATGGGCCGGGGGGCTCTGGGGCCAACGTCCTGACTTTC
CASSLDGPGGSGANVLTF
>few|TRBV9|TRBJ2-3|TRBD2
TGTGCCAGCGGGGAAGGATTAGCGGGATCAGATACGCAGTATTTT
CASGEGLAGSDTQYF
>NA|TRBV6-5|TRBJ2-1|NA
TGTGCCAGCAGTTACTCGACCGTGGGTCCTATTAATGAGCAGTTCTTC
CASSYSTVGPINEQFF
>NA|TRBV6-8|TRBJ2-7|TRBD2
TGTGCCAGCAGTTACTCGATACGTACGGGTGGCGGGAGGAGCTCCTACGAGCAGTACTTC
CASSYSIRTGGGRSSYEQYF
>few|TRBV3-1|TRBJ2-2|NA
TGTGCCAGCAGCCAAGAGGGCAGCGCGAACACCGGGGAGCTGTTTTTT
CASSQEGSANTGELFF